Below are 26 T cell receptor beta chains sequenced from a single sample in a study of T-cell memory formation after mild COVID-19. TCRdb ran MiXCR on the 5' RACE reads and lists one entry per CDR3 protein. Here the sample spans approximately 350,000 distinct CDR3 sequences, over 10% being singletons. Input material: PBMCs or a T cell subset sorted from them (not recorded which). These TCRs come from a man younger than 30 who had mild COVID-19 (a few samples of this study predate the infection). Cell type and time point are not known.

The table lists this clonotype with many counts. The CDR3 protein is CASSPTGDQETQYF. The CDR3 bases are TGTGCCAGCAGCCCCACAGGGGACCAAGAGACCCAGTACTTC. This chain uses TRBV7-9 with TRBJ2-5; 7 bases are shared with TRBD1. In germline, CDR1 is SEHNR, CDR2 FQNEAQ (reference sequence). Trimming at V came to 5 bases and at J to 0 bases, leaving 3 bases not matched to a gene. The CDR3 is 14 residues long.

This clonotype was seen ten or more times. The chain employs TRBV19 and TRBJ1-5; 9 bases fit TRBD1. This CDR3 has 16 amino acids. Looked up from germline, CDR1 is LNHDA and CDR2 is SQIVND (reference sequence). After removal of 5 bases from V and 2 bases from J, the junction contained 7 bases not matched to a gene. The CDR3 sequence: CASSPRTGAGNQPQHF. DNA for the CDR3: TGTGCCAGTAGTCCCCGGACAGGGGCTGGCAATCAGCCCCAGCATTTT.

This clonotype was seen only a few times. The chain uses TRBV6-1 and TRBJ2-3; 7 bases are shared with TRBD1. The V segment lost 6 bases and the J segment 6 bases; nucleotides outside the gene matches: 9. The CDR3 is made up of 14 amino acids. CDR1 and CDR2 (germline): MNHNS, SASEGT. DNA for the CDR3: TGTGCCAGCAGGTTCGGGCAGGGGGTCGATACGCAGTATTTT. It codes for CASRFGQGVDTQYF.

V and J are TRBV7-3 and TRBJ2-1, with 7 bases fitting TRBD2. The J segment lost 3 bases and the V segment lost 4 bases, leaving 3 bases of the junction unmatched. The germline V gene has CDR1 SGHTA and CDR2 FQGTGA. The length of the CDR3 is 14 residues. CDR3 bases: TGTGCCAGCAGCTCTGAGCGGGGCTACAATGAGCAGTTCTTC. It encodes CASSSERGYNEQFF.

The chain combines TRBV7-6 with TRBJ2-2; TRBD1 is a possible D gene (7 bases). This CDR3 region has 16 residues. The germline V gene has CDR1 SGHVS and CDR2 FNYEAQ. The germline V and J ends were trimmed by 5 bases and 2 bases, with 15 bases remaining between them. The CDR3 DNA sequence: TGTGCCAGCAGCGCAGGCGGGACAGCAAACACCGGGGAGCTGTTTTTT. This translates into CASSAGGTANTGELFF.

This clonotype was counted between two and nine times. This chain uses TRBV10-3 with TRBJ2-1, with 8 bases aligning to TRBD2. CDR1 is ENHRY, CDR2 SYGVKD, per germline. The CDR3 is made up of 15 amino acids. J lost 8 bases, V lost 3 bases, and 9 bases had no gene match. The CDR3 is CAISETRGGGDEQFF. The CDR3 nucleotides are TGTGCCATCAGTGAAACCCGGGGGGGCGGGGATGAGCAGTTCTTC.

The chain is built from TRBV6-1 and TRBJ1-1, with D unresolved. This CDR3 has 12 amino acids. Germline CDR1 is MNHNS and CDR2 is SASEGT. V was clipped by 8 bases and J by 2 bases, with 9 bases between them. CDR3 DNA: TGTGCCAGCGCGACCGCCAACACTGAAGCTTTCTTT. Translation gives CASATANTEAFF.

This clonotype was seen more than once but under ten times. The V and J genes are TRBV9 and TRBJ1-2, with D maybe TRBD1 (5 bases). Germline CDR1 and CDR2: SGDLS and YYNGEE. The CDR3 loop spans 12 amino acids. Trimming removed 3 bases at V and 8 bases at J, with 11 bases between. The CDR3 reads CASSADSGGYTF. CDR3 nucleotide sequence: TGTGCCAGCAGCGCTGACAGTGGAGGCTACACCTTC.

The CDR3 loop is CASSEQLYEQFF. The CDR3 coding sequence is TGCGCCAGCAGTGAACAGCTCTATGAGCAGTTCTTC. The rearrangement joins TRBV10-2 to TRBJ2-1; D is uncertain. The CDR3 is 12 amino acids. The ends were cut back, 3 bases at V and 8 bases at J, with 8 bases in the middle. Germline assignment: CDR1 WSHSY and CDR2 SAAADI.

Only a few counts were recorded for this clonotype. The J gene is TRBJ2-1, the V gene TRBV5-1, with D perhaps TRBD2 (5 bases). Germline V gene sequence: CDR1 SGHRS, CDR2 YFSETQ. The CDR3 consists of 15 residues. The V and J ends lost 2 bases and 4 bases respectively, with 13 bases between them. The CDR3 region has the DNA TGCGCCAGCAGCTTAGAGGCCCCGGGGTACAATGAGCAGTTCTTC. Amino acids: CASSLEAPGYNEQFF.

This clonotype came up many times. J is TRBJ1-5 and V is TRBV28; D is unresolved. The CDR3 covers 14 residues. Germline CDR1 and CDR2: MDHEN and SYDVKM. V was cut by 1 base and J by 5 bases, with 9 bases left in between. The CDR3 reads CASSLSKSDQPQHF. Written as DNA, the CDR3 is TGTGCCAGCAGTTTATCGAAGAGCGATCAGCCCCAGCATTTT.

V and J are TRBV24-1 and TRBJ2-2; D uncertain. CDR1 and CDR2 (germline): KGHDR, SFDVKD. V was cut by 0 bases and J by 12 bases, with 4 bases left in between. The CDR3 covers 11 residues. The CDR3 loop reads CATSDLTQLFF. The CDR3 nucleotides read TGTGCCACCAGTGATTTGACCCAGCTGTTTTTT.

This clonotype was recorded many times. This rearrangement joins TRBV6-2 or TRBV6-3 to TRBJ2-7; 11 nucleotides match TRBD1. The CDR3 covers 15 residues. The junction had 8 bases not matched to a gene; V was cut back by 6 bases and J by 4 bases. The germline V gene has CDR1 MNHEY and CDR2 SVGEGT. The CDR3 DNA sequence: TGTGCCAGCAGAGCCGGGACAGGGGGAGCTTACGAGCAGTACGTC. Protein: CASRAGTGGAYEQYV.

The chain joins TRBV20-1 to TRBJ2-5, with a possible D match to TRBD1 (6 bases). The CDR3 sequence is 13 residues long. From germline, CDR1 is DFQATT and CDR2 SNEGSKA (reference sequence). The V and J ends lost 0 bases and 4 bases respectively, with 9 bases between them. The CDR3 DNA reads as TGCAGTGCTAGAGAGTGGGGGCGAGAGACCCAGTACTTC. Translation gives CSAREWGRETQYF.

In this sample, this clonotype turned up a few times. The V call is TRBV4-3, the J call TRBJ2-3, with D uncertain. CDR3 length equals 16 residues. Germline CDR1 LGHNA, CDR2 YSLEER. V gave up 0 bases and J gave up 2 bases, with 12 bases separating them. The CDR3 sequence is CASSQESATPTDTQYF. The CDR3 region has the DNA TGCGCCAGCAGCCAAGAGTCTGCAACCCCCACAGATACGCAGTATTTT.

This clonotype has only a few counts. The V and J genes are TRBV12-3 or TRBV12-4 and TRBJ2-3; D tentatively reads TRBD1 or TRBD2 (5 bases each). Trimming took 4 bases from V and 3 from J, leaving 29 bases between them. This CDR3 contains 20 residues. The CDR3 spells CASSSPWFRGTQGRTDTQYF. DNA of the CDR3: TGTGCCAGCAGTTCCCCTTGGTTCCGGGGTACCCAGGGAAGGACAGATACGCAGTATTTT.

The rearrangement uses TRBV7-8 and TRBJ1-5; D is ambiguous. This CDR3 contains 15 residues. V lost 2 bases and J 4 bases, leaving 12 bases between the germline ends. Germline CDR1 SGHVS, CDR2 FQNEAQ. CDR3 DNA: TGTGCCAGCAGCTTATTAGGGCAGTTTAATCAGCCCCAGCATTTT. This codes for CASSLLGQFNQPQHF.

The chain is built from TRBV12-3 or TRBV12-4 and TRBJ2-7; D is perhaps TRBD2 (6 bases). Trimming pared 5 bases from V and 0 bases from J, leaving 14 bases between. The length of the CDR3 is 15 residues. The CDR3 loop is CASSPRDGSSYEQYF. The CDR3, as DNA: TGTGCCAGCAGTCCCAGGGACGGGAGCTCCTACGAGCAGTACTTC.

The rearrangement links TRBV6-5 to TRBJ2-7; tentative D call: TRBD1 (7 bases). This CDR3 is built from 14 residues. Trimming cost V 4 bases and J 1 base, with 11 bases left between them. Germline CDR1 and CDR2: MNHEY and SVGAGI. The CDR3 region is CASSLTGTSYEQYF. CDR3 DNA: TGTGCCAGCAGTTTGACAGGGACTTCCTACGAGCAGTACTTC.

The chain has TRBV10-3 and TRBJ1-3; D is unclear. Germline CDR1 is ENHRY and CDR2 is SYGVKD. Trimming shortened V by 3 bases and J by 0 bases, and 6 bases separated the two germline ends. The CDR3 consists of 14 residues. The CDR3 bases are TGTGCCATCAGTGATCAGAACTCTGGAAACACCATATATTTT. It specifies CAISDQNSGNTIYF.

This clonotype was seen only a few times. The chain employs TRBV12-3 or TRBV12-4 and TRBJ2-5; 8 bases match TRBD1. The length of the CDR3 is 13 residues. The V and J ends lost 6 bases and 3 bases, in that order; junction bases with no gene match: 3. In DNA, the CDR3 is TGTGCCAGCAGGCAGGGGGCGAAAGAGACCCAGTACTTC. It specifies CASRQGAKETQYF.

The chain employs TRBV5-6 and TRBJ2-6, with a weak D call TRBD1 (6 bases). Per germline, CDR1 SGHDT and CDR2 YYEEEE. The CDR3 spans 17 residues. V lost 6 bases and J lost 2, with 18 bases in between. CDR3 region: CASKFYPQGAGANVLTF. As DNA, the CDR3 is TGTGCCAGCAAATTTTATCCACAGGGTGCTGGGGCCAACGTCCTGACTTTC.

This rearrangement joins TRBV7-2 to TRBJ2-5, with 9 bases aligning to TRBD2. J gave up 4 bases and V 2 bases, and 8 bases lay outside the gene matches. CDR1 and CDR2 from the germline V gene are SGHTA and FQGNSA. The CDR3 extends over 16 amino acids. For the CDR3, the DNA is TGTGCCAGCAGCTTATCAAGCGGGAGGTTGGCAGAGACCCAGTACTTC. It specifies CASSLSSGRLAETQYF.

This clonotype was detected ten times or more. This sequence joins TRBV5-1 and TRBJ2-5, with D tentatively TRBD1 or TRBD2 (6 bases each). The CDR3 has 13 amino acids. Germline V CDR1 and CDR2: SGHRS, YFSETQ. The germline V and J ends were trimmed by 2 bases and 5 bases, with 10 bases remaining between them. CDR3 protein: CASSFGGRETQYF. CDR3 coding DNA: TGCGCCAGCAGCTTCGGGGGCCGGGAGACCCAGTACTTC.

This clonotype was recorded many times. CDR3 sequence (DNA): TGCGCCAGCAGCCCCCTGGAAACTACGGCAGCCTACGAGCAGTACTTC. It is translated as CASSPLETTAAYEQYF. V and J are TRBV4-1 and TRBJ2-7; D not resolved. V dropped 4 bases and J dropped 2 bases, with 18 bases sitting between them. Germline-derived CDR1 and CDR2 are MGHRA and YSYEKL. This CDR3 has 16 residues.

This rearrangement joins TRBV6-2 or TRBV6-3 to TRBJ1-5, with D hard to call. V was pared by 1 base and J by 7 bases, with 11 bases between. Germline loops: CDR1 MNHEY, CDR2 SVGEGT. The CDR3 is made up of 14 amino acids. CDR3 DNA sequence: TGTGCCAGCAGTTACTATGGAGGTAGACAGCCCCAGCATTTT. It yields the protein CASSYYGGRQPQHF.